This T cell receptor (beta chain) appears in the sequencing data of a study of CD8+CD57+ T cells in acquired aplastic anemia. Study summary: The DNA of sorted CD4+ and CD8+ cells averaged roughly 3.2 ug.

According to the study, genomic DNA was the template for TCR beta VDJ and CDR3 profiling. Each CDR3 protein gets one entry after TCRdb re-called the reads with MiXCR. The table records approximately 470,000 distinct CDR3 sequences, about a third of them present only once. Ten or more counts support this clonotype. Its antigen is not known. Notes on the study in general: Comparison of patients with controls identified roughly 30 shared CD8+ CDR3 sequences.

Patients included in sequencing had previously demonstrated CD8+CD57+ cell expansion by flow cytometry. Every patient presented with severe acquired aplastic anemia. Among the patients, none had received any therapy at the time of blood sampling. This clonotype was sampled from a human donor with aplastic anemia. The material sequenced was sorted CD4+, CD8+, or CD8+CD57+ T cells (not recorded which) from PBMCs.

This CDR3 is CASTLGSGVYGYTF. The CDR3 DNA is TGTGCCAGCACCCTCGGATCGGGCGTCTATGGCTACACCTTC. The chain carries TRBV6-1 and TRBJ1-2; D call uncertain. The V end was cut by 7 bases, the J end by 4 bases, with 16 bases between. This CDR3 region has 14 residues. Germline V lookup: CDR1 MNHNS, CDR2 SASEGT.